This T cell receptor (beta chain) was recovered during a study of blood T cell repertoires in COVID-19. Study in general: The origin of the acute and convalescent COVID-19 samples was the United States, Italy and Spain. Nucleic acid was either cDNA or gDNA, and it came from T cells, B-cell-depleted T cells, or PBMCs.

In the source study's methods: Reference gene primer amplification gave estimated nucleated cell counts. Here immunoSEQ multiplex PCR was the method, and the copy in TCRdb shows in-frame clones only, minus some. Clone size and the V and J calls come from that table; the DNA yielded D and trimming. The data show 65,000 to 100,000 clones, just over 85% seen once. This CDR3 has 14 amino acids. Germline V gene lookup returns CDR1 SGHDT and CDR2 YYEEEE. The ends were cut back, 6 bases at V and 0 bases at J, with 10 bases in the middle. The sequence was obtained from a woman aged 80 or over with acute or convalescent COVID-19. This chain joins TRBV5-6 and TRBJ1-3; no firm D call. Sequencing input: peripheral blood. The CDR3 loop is CASTLGVSGNTIYF. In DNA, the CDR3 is TGTGCCAGCACCCTAGGCGTCTCTGGAAACACCATATATTTT.